The T cell receptor beta chain under discussion was sequenced for a study of T cells in Graves' hyperthyroidism and ophthalmopathy. Whole-study results and caveats: Researchers found most expanded thyroid clonotypes above 0.001 in blood as well.

RNA transcripts were the template for amplifying TCR beta CDR3 regions. The HTBI primer set was used in a first-round RT-PCR of the TCR CDR3. TCRdb processed the multiplex PCR reads anew with MiXCR; each CDR3 protein has one entry. This table holds about 740,000 distinct CDR3 sequences, 11% to 15% found once. This clonotype was found many times. Its antigen is not identified. V gave up 4 bases and J gave up 2 bases, with 15 bases separating them. Germline V gene lookup returns CDR1 SGHRS and CDR2 YFSETQ. The CDR3 extends over 15 amino acids. Sequencing was done on a sample of blood. This sequence was found in a woman under 30 with Graves' hyperthyroidism. The J gene is TRBJ1-1, the V gene TRBV5-1; no reliable D call. The CDR3 nucleotides are TGCGCCAGCAGCGCCTCCCCCCAGAGAAACACTGAAGCTTTCTTT. It codes for CASSASPQRNTEAFF.